This T cell receptor beta chain was documented in a study of beta chain features in type 1 diabetes. The purity of all sorted populations exceeded 98%. The entirety of the isolated RNA underwent reverse transcription, so expressed TCRB transcripts were sequenced. Profiling relied on immunoSEQ multiplex PCR, and the TCRdb table lists in-frame clones only, not all of them. The repertoire holds about 320,000 clones, with 14% as singletons. This clone was detected a few times. The clonotype comes from a man aged 30 to 39 in good health. Sequences were obtained from central memory CD4+ T cells from blood.

The CDR3 region is CASTPSGGATGELFF. The CDR3 bases are TGTGCCAGCACCCCTAGCGGGGGAGCCACCGGGGAGCTGTTTTTT. This chain joins TRBV25-1 and TRBJ2-2; 10 bases are shared with TRBD2. Unmatched junction bases numbered 6, after V lost 7 bases and J lost 4 bases. In germline, CDR1 is MGHDK, CDR2 SYGVNS. This CDR3 contains 15 residues.